This T cell receptor beta chain was identified in a study of T cell changes during pregnancy in multiple sclerosis. On this clone: Other nucleotide sequences from this sample produce the same CDR3.

Generated by immunoSEQ multiplex PCR, the TCRdb table keeps only in-frame clones and is missing some. There are about 55,000 clones in the sample; 90% to 95% occur only once, and approximately 3.7% lies in the top ten. Germline values: CDR1 SGHRS, CDR2 YFSETQ. The J segment lost 0 bases and the V segment lost 0 bases, leaving 1 base of the junction unmatched. The CDR3 has 15 amino acids. The input for sequencing was CD8+ T cells from peripheral blood mononuclear cells, taken in the third trimester of pregnancy. The sequence was obtained from a female donor with multiple sclerosis, enrolled in a pregnancy study. This chain joins TRBV5-1 and TRBJ2-3, with TRBD1 matching 7 bases. CDR3 region: CASSLVQGSTDTQYF. CDR3 in DNA: TGCGCCAGCAGCTTGGTACAGGGGAGCACAGATACGCAGTATTTT. Supplemented by reference TRBV5-1 and TRBJ2-3, the full variable domain reads KAGVTQTPRYLIKTRGQQVTLSCSPISGHRSVSWYQQTPGQGLQFLFEYFSETQRNKGNFPGRFSGRQFSNSRSEMNVSTLELGDSALYLCASSLVQGSTDTQYFGPGTRLTVL.